The 22 T cell receptor beta chains below were found in one sample sequenced in a study of cytomegalovirus exposure and HLA in healthy donors. PCR was performed using 60 Vbeta and 13 Jbeta primers. The method was immunoSEQ multiplex PCR; TCRdb's version includes in-frame clones alone and lacks a portion of them. The sample yields about 120,000 clones, about 68% seen once. Specimen: PBMCs. These TCRs come from a woman aged 40 to 50 in good health and CMV-seropositive.

The chain carries TRBV6-6 and TRBJ2-3, with 12 bases fitting TRBD2. The J segment lost 0 bases and the V segment lost 7 bases, leaving 2 bases of the junction unmatched. The germline CDR1 and CDR2 sequences are MNHNY and SVGAGI (reference sequence). The CDR3 is made up of 15 amino acids. CDR3 DNA: TGTGCCAGCAAGGGGACTAGCGGGAGCACAGATACGCAGTATTTT. Amino acids: CASKGTSGSTDTQYF.

The chain is built from TRBV5-5 and TRBJ1-2, with TRBD1 matching over 7 bases. V lost 0 bases and J lost 8; bases outside the gene matches: 10. The CDR3 runs 15 residues. Germline lookup yields CDR1 SGHKS and CDR2 YYEKEE (reference sequence). The DNA of the CDR3 is TGTGCCAGCAGCTTGGGACAGGGATCCCCCAGGGGCTACACCTTC. It specifies CASSLGQGSPRGYTF.

The rearrangement joins TRBV30 to TRBJ1-1; the D gene is possibly TRBD1 (5 bases). The germline V gene encodes CDR1 GTSNPN and CDR2 SVGIG (reference sequence). The CDR3 totals 14 residues. Trimming took 6 bases from V and 0 from J, leaving 14 bases between them. The DNA for the CDR3 is TGTGCCTGTCCTCGGGGGGTAATGAACACTGAAGCTTTCTTT. Translating it yields CACPRGVMNTEAFF.

The chain joins TRBV5-1 to TRBJ1-1; D is possibly TRBD1 (5 bases). This CDR3 spans 13 amino acids. V lost 3 bases to trimming and J lost 1 base, with 7 bases between them. CDR1 and CDR2 (germline): SGHRS, YFSETQ. The CDR3 spells CASSSGQNTEAFF. CDR3 coding DNA: TGCGCCAGCAGCTCCGGACAGAACACTGAAGCTTTCTTT.

This rearrangement joins TRBV4-1 to TRBJ2-1, with D possibly matching TRBD2 (5 bases). Per germline, CDR1 MGHRA and CDR2 YSYEKL. The CDR3 sequence is 16 residues long. Trimming removed 1 base from V and 5 bases from J, with 15 bases in between. DNA for the CDR3: TGCGCCAGCAGCCAAGCCCCGGGAAATCCTAACAATGAGCAGTTCTTC. This encodes CASSQAPGNPNNEQFF.

The chain uses TRBV2 and TRBJ1-6, with TRBD1 as a possible D gene (5 bases). The V end lost 2 bases, the J end lost 16 bases, and 15 bases lay between the germline ends. Germline lookup yields CDR1 SNHLY and CDR2 FYNNEI. The CDR3 spans 13 residues. The CDR3 DNA reads as TGTGCCAGCAGTGAAATTCCTCGGGGGGGTCTCCACTTT. It codes for CASSEIPRGGLHF.

As concerns this clone: This sample also contains other DNA sequences that code for the same CDR3. The chain combines TRBV20-1 with TRBJ2-5; no clear D. The CDR3 covers 11 residues. V was clipped by 0 bases and J by 4 bases, with 3 bases between them. CDR1 DFQATT and CDR2 SNEGSKA come from the germline V gene (reference sequence). The CDR3 sequence: CSARDRETQYF. CDR3 sequence (DNA): TGCAGTGCTAGAGATAGAGAGACCCAGTACTTC.

The CDR3 spells CASTRQVRGYGYTF. The CDR3 DNA reads TGTGCCAGCACTAGACAGGTCAGGGGCTATGGCTACACCTTC. The rearrangement links TRBV6-6 to TRBJ1-2; D is possibly TRBD1 (6 bases). Trimming shortened V by 7 bases and J by 4 bases, and 16 bases separated the two germline ends. Germline-derived CDR1 and CDR2 are MNHNY and SVGAGI (reference sequence). This CDR3 spans 14 amino acids.

The V call is TRBV2, the J call TRBJ1-1; D unresolved. V lost 2 bases and J lost 0, with 10 bases in between. Germline CDR1 and CDR2: SNHLY and FYNNEI. This CDR3 has 15 residues. This CDR3 is CASSERRGVNTEAFF. CDR3 bases: TGTGCCAGCAGTGAACGGCGGGGAGTGAACACTGAAGCTTTCTTT. Together with reference TRBV2 and TRBJ1-1, the CDR3 gives the full variable domain: EPEVTQTPSHQVTQMGQEVILRCVPISNHLYFYWYRQILGQKVEFLVSFYNNEISEKSEIFDDQFSVERPDGSNFTLKIRSTKLEDSAMYFCASSERRGVNTEAFFGQGTRLTVV.

The rearrangement uses TRBV29-1 and TRBJ2-5; D might be TRBD2 (6 bases). Deletions cut 6 bases from V and 5 bases from J, with 13 bases between. From germline, CDR1 is SQVTM and CDR2 ANQGSEA. This CDR3 has 12 residues. The CDR3 DNA follows: TGCAGCGTCAAATCTAGCGCGGAGACCCAGTACTTC. The encoded protein is CSVKSSAETQYF.

The gene calls are TRBV5-6 and TRBJ2-7; 9 bases fit TRBD1. The germline V gene encodes CDR1 SGHDT and CDR2 YYEEEE. This CDR3 spans 14 amino acids. J gave up 3 bases and V 0 bases, and 1 base lay outside the gene matches. The CDR3 coding sequence is TGTGCCAGCAGCTTGGTGGACAGGGGCTACGAGCAGTACTTC. Its translation is CASSLVDRGYEQYF.

This sequence joins TRBV27 and TRBJ1-5; weak D call: TRBD1 (6 bases). The CDR3 loop spans 16 amino acids. The germline V gene encodes CDR1 MNHEY and CDR2 SMNVEV (reference sequence). The V end was cut by 6 bases, the J end by 2 bases, with 17 bases between. This CDR3 reads CASSETGMGGNQPQHF. The DNA for the CDR3 is TGTGCCAGCAGCGAAACAGGGATGGGAGGCAATCAGCCCCAGCATTTT.

This chain joins TRBV19 and TRBJ1-1; a weak D match, TRBD1 (5 bases). CDR3 length: 16 amino acids. The germline CDR1 and CDR2 sequences are LNHDA and SQIVND (reference sequence). With 6 bases removed from V and 2 bases from J, the gap between germline ends came to 19 bases. The DNA for the CDR3 is TGTGCCAGTAGCAACATCCTCAGGGAGGACAACACTGAAGCTTTCTTT. Translated: CASSNILREDNTEAFF.

The V gene is TRBV7-9, the J gene TRBJ2-1; D perhaps matches TRBD2 (6 bases). CDR1 and CDR2 from the germline V gene are SEHNR and FQNEAQ (reference sequence). This CDR3 comprises 17 residues. V lost 1 base, J lost 8 bases, and 21 bases lay in between. The DNA for the CDR3 is TGTGCCAGCAGCTTAGTCGACGGAGGCTCGGGGGATTATGAGCAGTTCTTC. This gives the protein CASSLVDGGSGDYEQFF.

This clone was recorded a few times. This sequence joins TRBV10-3 and TRBJ2-1; TRBD1 aligns across 8 bases. The CDR3 runs 16 residues. With V trimmed by 6 bases and J by 8 bases, 15 bases remained unmatched. CDR1 is ENHRY and CDR2 is SYGVKD in the germline V gene. The CDR3 DNA reads TGTGCCATCAGCCAGGGACAGGTGGTAAGGAACGATGAGCAGTTCTTC. It encodes CAISQGQVVRNDEQFF.

The gene calls are TRBV7-2 and TRBJ2-1; tentatively, D is TRBD2 (7 bases). This CDR3 has 15 amino acids. CDR1 is SGHTA and CDR2 is FQGNSA in the germline V gene. Trimming left V 6 bases short and J 0 bases short, with 12 bases between. The CDR3 region is CASRGGAGSYNEQFF. CDR3 sequence (DNA): TGTGCCAGCAGGGGGGGGGCCGGCTCCTACAATGAGCAGTTCTTC.

The chain uses TRBV5-1 and TRBJ2-7, with D perhaps matching TRBD2 (6 bases). This CDR3 region has 13 residues. Trimming stripped 2 bases from V and 2 bases from J, with 8 bases between. Germline lookup yields CDR1 SGHRS and CDR2 YFSETQ. CDR3 nucleotide sequence: TGCGCCAGCAGCTTCCGCGGGACCTACGAGCAGTACTTC. It is translated as CASSFRGTYEQYF.

This clone was observed a single time. The gene calls are TRBV5-4 and TRBJ2-7, with TRBD2 matching over 10 bases. Per germline, CDR1 SGHNT and CDR2 YYREEE (reference sequence). Unmatched junction bases numbered 3, after V lost 0 bases and J lost 3 bases. The CDR3 is 15 residues long. The CDR3 is CASSLVPSGSYEQYF. The CDR3, as DNA: TGTGCCAGCAGCTTGGTTCCTAGCGGGAGCTACGAGCAGTACTTC.

The J gene is TRBJ1-4, the V gene TRBV15; weak D call: TRBD1 (6 bases). V dropped 5 bases and J dropped 0 bases, with 13 bases sitting between them. The CDR3 contains 16 residues. Germline V gene lookup returns CDR1 LNHNV and CDR2 YYDKDF (reference sequence). The CDR3 DNA reads as TGTGCCACCAGCCCCGAGGGACAAACAACTAATGAAAAACTGTTTTTT. Translated, it gives CATSPEGQTTNEKLFF. Based on the CDR3 plus reference TRBV15 and TRBJ1-4, the full variable domain is DAMVIQNPRYQVTQFGKPVTLSCSQTLNHNVMYWYQQKSSQAPKLLFHYYDKDFNNEADTPDNFQSRRPNTSFCFLDIRSPGLGDTAMYLCATSPEGQTTNEKLFFGSGTQLSVL.

J is TRBJ2-1 and V is TRBV18, with D perhaps TRBD1 (6 bases). This CDR3 contains 17 residues. Trimming left V 4 bases short and J 0 bases short, with 16 bases between. Germline CDR1 KGHSH, CDR2 LQKENI. The CDR3 region has the DNA TGTGCCAGCTCACTAGTTCTGGGACAACGCTCCTACAATGAGCAGTTCTTC. It translates to CASSLVLGQRSYNEQFF.

The chain is built from TRBV5-1 and TRBJ1-3; perhaps TRBD1 as D (5 bases). The CDR3 totals 17 residues. Trimming stripped 4 bases from V and 2 bases from J, with 19 bases between. Germline V gene sequence: CDR1 SGHRS, CDR2 YFSETQ. The CDR3 sequence: CASSQRHGGRTGNTIYF. In DNA, the CDR3 is TGCGCCAGCAGCCAAAGGCACGGGGGTCGGACTGGAAACACCATATATTTT.

This chain connects TRBV7-3 to TRBJ1-1, with D perhaps matching TRBD1 (5 bases). V was pared by 5 bases and J by 4 bases, with 11 bases between. CDR1 is SGHTA and CDR2 is FQGTGA in the germline V gene. The CDR3 covers 13 residues. CDR3 coding DNA: TGTGCCAGCAGCCCCTACGGGGGCACTGAAGCTTTCTTT. It yields the protein CASSPYGGTEAFF.